Shown below are 15 T cell receptor beta chains from a single sample sequenced in a study of CD4+ T cells in melanoma. Assay: immunoSEQ multiplex PCR; the TCRdb copy retains only in-frame clones and omits some. In the table there are 7,200 or so clones, approximately 64% of which are singletons. Specimen: cells from a culture (not recorded whether cultured in vitro). These receptors all stem from a human donor with melanoma.

The J gene is TRBJ2-5, the V gene TRBV5-8; unclear D gene. Looked up from germline, CDR1 is SGHTS and CDR2 is YDEGEE. Trimming shortened V by 0 bases and J by 5 bases, and 11 bases separated the two germline ends. This CDR3 comprises 14 residues. The CDR3 DNA is TGTGCCAGCAGCTTGGGACCCGCTTGGGAGACCCAGTACTTC. As protein: CASSLGPAWETQYF. The full variable domain, rest sourced from reference TRBV5-8 and TRBJ2-5, is EAGVTQSPTHLIKTRGQQATLRCSPISGHTSVYWYQQALGLGLQFLLWYDEGEERNRGNFPPRFSGRQFPNYSSELNVNALELEDSALYLCASSLGPAWETQYFGPGTRLLVL.

The chain joins TRBV5-1 to TRBJ1-3; the D is unclear. The germline V and J ends were trimmed by 1 base and 2 bases, with 7 bases remaining between them. The CDR3 consists of 14 residues. The germline CDR1 and CDR2 sequences are SGHRS and YFSETQ. The DNA of the CDR3 is TGCGCCAGCAGCTTGAGGCGGCCTGGAAACACCATATATTTT. It is translated as CASSLRRPGNTIYF.

This rearrangement joins TRBV18 to TRBJ1-1; 10 bases fit TRBD1. The germline V gene encodes CDR1 KGHSH and CDR2 LQKENI. V shed 3 bases and J 11 bases; nucleotides not matched to a gene: 6. This CDR3 is built from 13 residues. CDR3 nucleotide sequence: TGTGCCAGCTCACCCGGACAGGGGGGGGTTGCTTTCTTT. Translation: CASSPGQGGVAFF. Full variable domain (rest looked up from reference TRBV18 and TRBJ1-1): NAGVMQNPRHLVRRRGQEARLRCSPMKGHSHVYWYRQLPEEGLKFMVYLQKENIIDESGMPKERFSAEFPKEGPSILRIQQVVRGDSAAYFCASSPGQGGVAFFGQGTRLTVV.

By its share, this clone is medium-sized. The genes are TRBV19 and TRBJ1-2; 9 bases fit TRBD1. J lost 8 bases, V lost 4 bases, and 8 bases had no gene match. The CDR3 sequence is 14 residues long. In germline, CDR1 is LNHDA, CDR2 SQIVND (reference sequence). CDR3 protein: CASSTDRGLEGYTF. The CDR3 region has the DNA TGTGCCAGTAGTACGGACAGGGGCCTCGAGGGCTACACCTTC.

The chain has TRBV7-6 and TRBJ2-1; TRBD2 is a possible D gene (6 bases). Trimming left V 4 bases short and J 8 bases short, with 9 bases between. This CDR3 region has 12 residues. CDR1 is SGHVS and CDR2 is FNYEAQ in the germline V gene. As DNA, the CDR3 is TGTGCCAGCAGCTCGCGGGGTGATGAGCAGTTCTTC. Protein product: CASSSRGDEQFF.

This chain connects TRBV19 to TRBJ1-2; D possibly corresponds to TRBD1 (6 bases). Per the germline V gene, CDR1 is LNHDA and CDR2 is SQIVND (reference sequence). The CDR3 loop spans 13 amino acids. V was trimmed by 3 bases and J by 5 bases, leaving 10 bases between them. Written as DNA, the CDR3 is TGTGCCAGTAGTATCGGACAGTTATATGGCTACACCTTC. Its translation is CASSIGQLYGYTF.

CDR3 sequence: CASSLGQGLMNTEAFF. For the CDR3, the DNA is TGCGCCAGCAGCTTAGGGCAGGGCCTCATGAACACTGAAGCTTTCTTT. This chain uses TRBV5-1 with TRBJ1-1; a weak D match, TRBD1 (5 bases). Trimming stripped 2 bases from V and 0 bases from J, with 14 bases between. CDR3 length equals 16 residues. Per germline, CDR1 SGHRS and CDR2 YFSETQ.

The V and J genes are TRBV7-6 and TRBJ1-1; TRBD1 is a possible D gene (6 bases). Germline CDR1 and CDR2: SGHVS and FNYEAQ. The CDR3 totals 13 residues. Trimming stripped 6 bases from V and 1 base from J, with 9 bases between. The CDR3 DNA follows: TGTGCCAGCAGTGGGGACACGAACACTGAAGCTTTCTTT. It encodes CASSGDTNTEAFF.

The DNA of the CDR3 is TGTGCCAGCAGTTTGGAGGCCCCGTCTAGCGGGGGGCGCACAGATACGCAGTATTTT. It is translated as CASSLEAPSSGGRTDTQYF. V usage is TRBV28 and J usage is TRBJ2-3, with TRBD2 identical over 11 bases. V lost 3 bases and J lost 1; bases outside the gene matches: 12. The CDR3 runs to 19 residues. Germline CDR1 reads MDHEN; CDR2 reads SYDVKM.

This sequence joins TRBV11-2 and TRBJ1-2, with 10 bases aligning to TRBD1. Germline V gene sequence: CDR1 SGHAT, CDR2 FQNNGV. V gave up 4 bases and J gave up 8 bases; unmatched junction bases: 10. This CDR3 has 15 amino acids. The CDR3 loop reads CASSSSPGTGDGYTF. The DNA for the CDR3 is TGTGCCAGCAGCTCCTCACCCGGGACAGGGGACGGCTACACCTTC.

The chain employs TRBV11-3 and TRBJ2-1, with 7 positions matching TRBD1. CDR3 length: 13 residues. CDR1 is SGHNT, CDR2 YENEEA, per germline. The trim removed 3 bases at V and 8 bases at J, leaving 4 bases unmatched. DNA of the CDR3: TGTGCCAGCAGCTTTCGACAGGGCTATGAGCAGTTCTTC. Residues: CASSFRQGYEQFF. Full variable domain (missing parts from reference TRBV11-3 and TRBJ2-1): EAGVVQSPRYKIIEKKQPVAFWCNPISGHNTLYWYLQNLGQGPELLIRYENEEAVDDSQLPKDRFSAERLKGVDSTLKIQPAELGDSAVYLCASSFRQGYEQFFGPGTRLTVL.

The chain employs TRBV18 and TRBJ1-4; D possibly corresponds to TRBD1 (5 bases). V was clipped by 0 bases and J by 5 bases, with 10 bases between them. Germline V CDR1 and CDR2: KGHSH, LQKENI. This CDR3 region has 15 residues. The CDR3 spells CASSPPGPGNEKLFF. CDR3 nucleotides: TGTGCCAGCTCACCACCGGGACCGGGGAATGAAAAACTGTTTTTT.

The gene calls are TRBV7-9 and TRBJ2-1, with unresolved D. Deletions cut 5 bases from V and 8 bases from J, with 10 bases between. CDR3 length: 12 amino acids. CDR1 and CDR2 (germline): SEHNR, FQNEAQ (reference sequence). The CDR3 coding sequence is TGTGCCAGCAGCCCGCAGTTTGATGAGCAGTTCTTC. Protein: CASSPQFDEQFF. The full variable domain, in which reference TRBV7-9 and TRBJ2-1 provide the parts outside the CDR3, is DTGVSQNPRHKITKRGQNVTFRCDPISEHNRLYWYRQTLGQGPEFLTYFQNEAQLEKSRLLSDRFSAERPKGSFSTLEIQRTEQGDSAMYLCASSPQFDEQFFGPGTRLTVL.

This clone occurred once. V is TRBV7-9 and J is TRBJ2-2; D is uncertain. The CDR3 sequence is 12 residues long. The germline V and J ends were trimmed by 10 bases and 6 bases, with 12 bases remaining between them. Germline CDR1 SEHNR, CDR2 FQNEAQ (reference sequence). The CDR3 loop is CANPPGPGELFF. CDR3 nucleotides: TGTGCCAACCCCCCGGGCCCCGGGGAGCTGTTTTTT.

This chain links TRBV7-8 with TRBJ1-1; possible D gene TRBD1, 5 bases. The V gene lost 1 base and the J gene lost 3 bases, with 9 bases spanning the gap. The CDR3 sequence is 14 residues long. Germline CDR1 SGHVS, CDR2 FQNEAQ. The CDR3: CASSLENRYTEAFF. The CDR3 nucleotides are TGTGCCAGCAGCTTAGAGAACAGGTACACTGAAGCTTTCTTT.